This TCR beta chain was sequenced in a study of PD-L1 blockade in urothelial cancer. The assay was immunoSEQ multiplex PCR, and TCRdb's table has in-frame clones only and misses some. The sample includes 90,000 to 130,000 clones, around 90% of them seen just once. In germline, CDR1 is MDHEN, CDR2 SYDVKM. V dropped 6 bases and J dropped 7; count of bases not matched to a gene: 12. This CDR3 has 16 amino acids. Time point indicated: peripheral blood 6 weeks after treatment start. Peripheral blood mononuclear cells were collected from every patient before and during treatment, yielding between 1 and 8 samples per patient.

This TCR was recovered from a man in his sixties with urothelial cancer. The sequencing here drew on PBMCs, taken around atezolizumab (anti-PD-L1) treatment. V and J are TRBV28 and TRBJ2-5; 12 nucleotides align to TRBD1. The CDR3, as DNA: TGTGCCAGCAGAGTCCCTCGGGACAGGGGGCTAGGGACCCAGTACTTC. This sequence encodes CASRVPRDRGLGTQYF.